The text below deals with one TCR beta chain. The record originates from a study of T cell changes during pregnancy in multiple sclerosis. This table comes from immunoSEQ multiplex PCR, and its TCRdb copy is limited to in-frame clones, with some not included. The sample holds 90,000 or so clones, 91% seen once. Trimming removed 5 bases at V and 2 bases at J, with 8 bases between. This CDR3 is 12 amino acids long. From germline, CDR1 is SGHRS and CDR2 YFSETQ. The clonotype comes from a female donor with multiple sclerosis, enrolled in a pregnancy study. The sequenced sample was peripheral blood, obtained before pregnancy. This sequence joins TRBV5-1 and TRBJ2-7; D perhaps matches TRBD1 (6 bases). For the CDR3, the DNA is TGCGCCAGCAGGAAGGGGGCCTACGAGCAGTACTTC. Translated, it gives CASRKGAYEQYF.